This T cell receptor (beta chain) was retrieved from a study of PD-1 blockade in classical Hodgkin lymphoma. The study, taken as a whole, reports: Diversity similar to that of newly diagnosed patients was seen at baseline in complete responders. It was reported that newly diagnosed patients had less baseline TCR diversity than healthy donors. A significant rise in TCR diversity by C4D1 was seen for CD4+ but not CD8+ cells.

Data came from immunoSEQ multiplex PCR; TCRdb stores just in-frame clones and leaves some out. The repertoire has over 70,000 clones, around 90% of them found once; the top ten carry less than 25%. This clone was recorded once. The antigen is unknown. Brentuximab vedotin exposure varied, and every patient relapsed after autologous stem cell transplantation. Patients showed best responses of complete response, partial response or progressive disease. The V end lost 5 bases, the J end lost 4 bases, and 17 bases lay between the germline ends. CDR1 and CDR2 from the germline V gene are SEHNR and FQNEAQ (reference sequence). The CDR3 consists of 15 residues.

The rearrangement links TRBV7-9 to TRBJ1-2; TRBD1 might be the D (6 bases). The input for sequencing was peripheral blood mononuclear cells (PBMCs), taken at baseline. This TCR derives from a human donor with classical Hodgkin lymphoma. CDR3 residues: CASSPGGRSIYGYTF. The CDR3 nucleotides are TGTGCCAGCAGCCCTGGGGGCAGGAGTATCTATGGCTACACCTTC.